This entry lists 27 T cell receptor beta chains sequenced from one sample in a study of preoperative IRX-2 immunotherapy in early breast cancer. Using immunoSEQ multiplex PCR, the repertoire was profiled, and TCRdb retains in-frame clones only, with some absent. The sample shows fewer than 40,000 clones, around nine tenths of them seen only once. The treatment denotes: preoperative locoregional IRX-2 cytokine immunotherapy. The sequences come from tumor tissue, collected after IRX-2 immunotherapy. Receptors were obtained from a human donor with breast cancer.

This clone was seen just once. The chain combines TRBV7-4 with TRBJ2-1; possible D gene TRBD1, 6 bases. V was trimmed by 6 bases and J by 8 bases, leaving 20 bases between them. There are 15 residues in the CDR3. Germline V gives CDR1 SGHVT, CDR2 SQSDAQ. The CDR3 spells CASSPNLVQGHEQFF. CDR3 DNA: TGTGCCAGCAGTCCAAACCTGGTACAGGGCCATGAGCAGTTCTTC.

The gene calls are TRBV11-3 and TRBJ1-1; D gene uncertain. The V end was cut by 3 bases, the J end by 3 bases, with 14 bases between. This CDR3 region has 15 residues. Germline loops: CDR1 SGHNT, CDR2 YENEEA. The DNA of the CDR3 is TGTGCCAGCAGCTTGAGTCCGGGAGGGTACACTGAAGCTTTCTTT. It specifies CASSLSPGGYTEAFF. The entire variable domain, with the rest obtained from reference TRBV11-3 and TRBJ1-1, is as follows: EAGVVQSPRYKIIEKKQPVAFWCNPISGHNTLYWYLQNLGQGPELLIRYENEEAVDDSQLPKDRFSAERLKGVDSTLKIQPAELGDSAVYLCASSLSPGGYTEAFFGQGTRLTVV.

The chain couples TRBV7-4 to TRBJ2-7, with 8 bases that match TRBD2. The CDR3 spans 16 residues. Germline V gene lookup returns CDR1 SGHVT and CDR2 SQSDAQ. V lost 2 bases, J lost 1 base, and 7 bases stayed unmatched. CDR3 loop: CASSLWFGRDSYEQYF. The CDR3 nucleotides are TGTGCCAGCAGCTTATGGTTCGGGAGGGATTCCTACGAGCAGTACTTC.

The genes are TRBV19 and TRBJ2-1; no firm D call. Germline lookup yields CDR1 LNHDA and CDR2 SQIVND (reference sequence). The CDR3 has 12 residues. The V end was cut by 4 bases, the J end by 5 bases, with 6 bases between. The CDR3: CASSTFDNEQFF. For the CDR3, the DNA is TGTGCCAGTAGTACGTTTGACAATGAGCAGTTCTTC.

The gene calls are TRBV6-8 and TRBJ1-5; D gene uncertain. This CDR3 has 16 amino acids. The V gene's germline CDR1 is MNHGY and CDR2 SAAAGT. The germline V and J ends were trimmed by 5 bases and 0 bases, with 14 bases remaining between them. Here the CDR3 reads CASSEVGIYSNQPQHF. CDR3 DNA: TGTGCCAGCAGTGAGGTAGGGATTTATAGCAATCAGCCCCAGCATTTT.

The chain employs TRBV11-3 and TRBJ1-2; D may be TRBD1 (5 bases). The ends were cut back, 5 bases at V and 0 bases at J, with 13 bases in the middle. Germline values: CDR1 SGHNT, CDR2 YENEEA. This CDR3 is built from 15 residues. CDR3 protein: CASSNDRLANYGYTF. The CDR3 DNA sequence: TGTGCCAGCAGCAACGACAGACTGGCTAACTATGGCTACACCTTC.

The V call is TRBV19, the J call TRBJ2-2, with 7 bases aligning to TRBD1. V dropped 3 bases and J dropped 6; count of bases not matched to a gene: 10. This CDR3 has 16 residues. From germline, CDR1 is LNHDA and CDR2 SQIVND (reference sequence). The CDR3 sequence is CASSIVGNRGSGELFF. The CDR3, as DNA: TGTGCCAGTAGTATCGTCGGGAACAGGGGATCCGGGGAGCTGTTTTTT.

V gene TRBV11-3 combines with J gene TRBJ2-3; 7 bases agree with TRBD1. The CDR3 contains 17 residues. The V gene's germline CDR1 is SGHNT and CDR2 YENEEA. J lost 0 bases, V lost 2 bases, and 8 bases had no gene match. The CDR3 reads CASSLRGGQVSTDTQYF. The CDR3 nucleotides read TGTGCCAGCAGCTTACGAGGCGGACAGGTTAGCACAGATACGCAGTATTTT.

CDR3: CASSLRSSGSLDTQYF. The CDR3 DNA follows: TGTGCCAGCAGCTTAAGGAGTAGCGGGAGTTTAGATACGCAGTATTTT. This rearrangement joins TRBV11-3 to TRBJ2-3; 9 positions agree with TRBD2. J gave up 5 bases and V 2 bases, and 8 bases lay outside the gene matches. CDR3 length equals 16 residues. From germline, CDR1 is SGHNT and CDR2 YENEEA.

The rearrangement joins TRBV5-1 to TRBJ2-1; TRBD2 aligns across 9 bases. Germline V lookup: CDR1 SGHRS, CDR2 YFSETQ. The J segment lost 6 bases and the V segment lost 0 bases, leaving 7 bases of the junction unmatched. The CDR3 loop spans 16 amino acids. CDR3 nucleotide sequence: TGCGCCAGCAGCTTGGGCGGAGCGGGAGGCCTCAATGAGCAGTTCTTC. It yields the protein CASSLGGAGGLNEQFF.

V gene TRBV6-8 combines with J gene TRBJ1-1; D might be TRBD1 (5 bases). The CDR3 loop spans 14 amino acids. Germline CDR1 is MNHGY and CDR2 is SAAAGT. Trimming shortened V by 5 bases and J by 5 bases, and 15 bases separated the two germline ends. CDR3 sequence reads: CASSPSGGGTEAFF. The CDR3 nucleotides read TGTGCCAGCAGTCCAAGCGGGGGGGGGACTGAAGCTTTCTTT.

This clone was seen only a few times. The rearrangement links TRBV6-8 to TRBJ1-1; D may be TRBD1 (5 bases). The CDR3 consists of 14 residues. V was clipped by 0 bases and J by 4 bases, with 9 bases between them. Per the germline V gene, CDR1 is MNHGY and CDR2 is SAAAGT. The CDR3 coding sequence is TGTGCCAGCAGTTACTCGGGAGGGGTCACTGAAGCTTTCTTT. Translation gives CASSYSGGVTEAFF.

The chain's CDR3 is CASSPRSNRGGNYGYTF. The CDR3 DNA sequence: TGTGCCAGCAGCCCCCGCAGTAACAGGGGTGGGAACTATGGCTACACCTTC. The rearrangement uses TRBV11-3 and TRBJ1-2; 7 bases are a match to TRBD1. Trimming took 5 bases from V and 2 from J; bases not matched to a gene: 14. The CDR3 covers 17 residues. Germline-derived CDR1 and CDR2 are SGHNT and YENEEA.

This sequence joins TRBV11-3 and TRBJ2-7, with 7 bases lining up with TRBD2. Trimming at V came to 7 bases and at J to 2 bases, leaving 17 bases not matched to a gene. The CDR3 consists of 17 residues. Germline V gives CDR1 SGHNT, CDR2 YENEEA. DNA of the CDR3: TGTGCCAGCATTATACGGGGGGACTCGCTAATGACCTACGAGCAGTACTTC. This codes for CASIIRGDSLMTYEQYF.

The chain combines TRBV18 with TRBJ2-1; a weak D match, TRBD1 (6 bases). The CDR3 covers 13 residues. CDR1 and CDR2 from the germline V gene are KGHSH and LQKENI. Trimming left V 4 bases short and J 5 bases short, with 9 bases between. The CDR3 region is CASSQRQDNEQFF. The CDR3 DNA is TGTGCCAGCTCACAAAGACAGGACAATGAGCAGTTCTTC.

V and J are TRBV6-4 and TRBJ2-7, with D perhaps TRBD1 or TRBD2 (5 bases each). CDR3 length: 11 amino acids. Per the germline V gene, CDR1 is MRHNA and CDR2 is SNTAGT. CDR3 protein: CAISEGSEQYV. The CDR3 bases are TGTGCCATCAGTGAGGGGTCCGAGCAGTACGTC.

The CDR3 sequence: CASNMGAQGYTF. The CDR3 DNA is TGTGCCAGTAACATGGGTGCGCAGGGCTACACCTTC. The chain uses TRBV19 and TRBJ1-2; D unresolved. Germline V gene lookup returns CDR1 LNHDA and CDR2 SQIVND (reference sequence). The CDR3 is 12 amino acids. The V end was cut by 7 bases, the J end by 8 bases, with 14 bases between.

V gene TRBV6-8 combines with J gene TRBJ1-4; TRBD1 agrees at 11 bases. Losses at the gene ends were 5 bases for V and 8 bases for J; bases not matched to a gene: 7. Germline V gene sequence: CDR1 MNHGY, CDR2 SAAAGT. The CDR3 extends over 15 amino acids. CDR3 protein: CASSRGQGAGEKLFF. The CDR3 DNA reads TGTGCCAGCAGTCGAGGACAGGGGGCAGGGGAAAAACTGTTTTTT.

The chain joins TRBV28 to TRBJ1-1, with TRBD1 as a possible D gene (5 bases). Germline lookup yields CDR1 MDHEN and CDR2 SYDVKM. Between the trimmed V and J ends, which lost 7 bases and 4 bases, there was a span of 16 bases. The CDR3 consists of 14 residues. In DNA, the CDR3 is TGTGCCAGCACCACGAGCGGGGGGGTCACTGAAGCTTTCTTT. As protein: CASTTSGGVTEAFF. Full variable domain (outside the CDR3, taken from reference TRBV28 and TRBJ1-1): DVKVTQSSRYLVKRTGEKVFLECVQDMDHENMFWYRQDPGLGLRLIYFSYDVKMKEKGDIPEGYSVSREKKERFSLILESASTNQTSMYLCASTTSGGVTEAFFGQGTRLTVV.

The CDR3 spells CASSYGIGGAQDTQYF. The CDR3 region has the DNA TGTGCCAGCAGCTATGGTATCGGCGGGGCACAAGATACGCAGTATTTT. The genes are TRBV7-7 and TRBJ2-3; a possible D gene is TRBD2 (6 bases). V was cut by 4 bases and J by 5 bases, with 19 bases left in between. Germline V CDR1 and CDR2: SSHAT, FNYEAQ (reference sequence). The CDR3 runs 16 residues.

V and J are TRBV18 and TRBJ2-3; perhaps TRBD1 as D (6 bases). The germline V gene encodes CDR1 KGHSH and CDR2 LQKENI. The CDR3 has 15 residues. V lost 4 bases and J 6 bases, leaving 17 bases between the germline ends. The CDR3 loop is CASSRGTGITDTQYF. The DNA for the CDR3 is TGTGCCAGCTCACGTGGAACAGGGATAACGGATACGCAGTATTTT.

The chain carries TRBV18 and TRBJ1-1, with 8 positions matching TRBD1. Germline V gene sequence: CDR1 KGHSH, CDR2 LQKENI. Trimming at V came to 3 bases and at J to 5 bases, leaving 5 bases not matched to a gene. The CDR3 consists of 14 residues. The CDR3 DNA reads as TGTGCCAGCTCACCTCAGGGGGCAGGGACTGAAGCTTTCTTT. This codes for CASSPQGAGTEAFF. Looking up the rest from reference TRBV18 and TRBJ1-1 gives the full variable domain: NAGVMQNPRHLVRRRGQEARLRCSPMKGHSHVYWYRQLPEEGLKFMVYLQKENIIDESGMPKERFSAEFPKEGPSILRIQQVVRGDSAAYFCASSPQGAGTEAFFGQGTRLTVV.

This clone came up a few times. J is TRBJ2-7 and V is TRBV11-3; 11 nucleotides agree with TRBD2. This CDR3 has 16 residues. Unmatched junction bases numbered 10, after V lost 2 bases and J lost 7 bases. The germline gives CDR1 SGHNT, CDR2 YENEEA. CDR3 residues: CASSLRVLAGVGEQYF. CDR3 bases: TGTGCCAGCAGCTTAAGAGTACTAGCGGGAGTGGGGGAGCAGTACTTC.

The chain carries TRBV11-3 and TRBJ2-3; no reliable D call. In germline, CDR1 is SGHNT, CDR2 YENEEA. V gave up 2 bases and J gave up 1 base, with 7 bases separating them. The CDR3 is made up of 14 amino acids. CDR3 residues: CASSLIVGTDTQYF. DNA for the CDR3: TGTGCCAGCAGCTTAATAGTTGGCACAGATACGCAGTATTTT. Filled out from reference TRBV11-3 and TRBJ2-3, the complete variable domain reads EAGVVQSPRYKIIEKKQPVAFWCNPISGHNTLYWYLQNLGQGPELLIRYENEEAVDDSQLPKDRFSAERLKGVDSTLKIQPAELGDSAVYLCASSLIVGTDTQYFGPGTRLTVL.

The chain recombines TRBV7-7 with TRBJ2-3, with TRBD1 matching 7 bases. After removal of 1 base from V and 4 bases from J, the junction contained 2 bases not matched to a gene. The CDR3 covers 14 residues. Germline V gene sequence: CDR1 SSHAT, CDR2 FNYEAQ (reference sequence). The CDR3 coding sequence is TGTGCCAGCAGCTTAGAGGGGGCCGCAGATACGCAGTATTTT. It is translated as CASSLEGAADTQYF.

The V call is TRBV10-3, the J call TRBJ1-1; perhaps TRBD1 as D (5 bases). V dropped 0 bases and J dropped 11 bases, with 10 bases sitting between them. There are 12 residues in the CDR3. Germline V gene sequence: CDR1 ENHRY, CDR2 SYGVKD. CDR3 amino acids: CAISESGPKAFF. Here the CDR3 DNA reads TGTGCCATCAGTGAGTCGGGGCCCAAGGCTTTCTTT.

The V call is TRBV6-8, the J call TRBJ1-1; 9 bases agree with TRBD1. Germline CDR1 is MNHGY and CDR2 is SAAAGT. V was clipped by 8 bases and J by 2 bases; unmatched bases: 12. The CDR3 extends over 16 amino acids. The CDR3 loop reads CASQSAGDRANTEAFF. The DNA of the CDR3 is TGTGCCAGCCAATCTGCCGGGGACAGGGCAAACACTGAAGCTTTCTTT.